Following are 31 T cell receptor beta chains from one sample sequenced in a study of T cells after yellow fever vaccination. MiXCR, run by TCRdb on the 5' RACE reads, gives a single entry per CDR3 protein. The data contain tens of thousands of distinct CDR3 sequences, less than 3.5% of them singletons. Sequences were derived from PBMCs, either bulk or a sorted T-cell subset (CD4+, CD8+, memory, or dextramer-sorted; not recorded which), sampled 45 days after the first yellow fever vaccination. These receptors were collected from a man aged 18 to 30 who received the YFV17D yellow fever vaccine.

This clonotype has a count of ten or more. This chain joins TRBV4-1 and TRBJ1-2; perhaps TRBD1 as D (5 bases). Trimming removed 0 bases from V and 4 bases from J, with 12 bases in between. Germline CDR1 reads MGHRA; CDR2 reads YSYEKL. The CDR3 length is 15 residues. CDR3 amino acids: CASSQEGGSSYGYTF. For the CDR3, the DNA is TGCGCCAGCAGCCAAGAGGGGGGATCGAGCTATGGCTACACCTTC.

This clonotype was seen many times. The rearrangement links TRBV12-3 or TRBV12-4 to TRBJ1-1; D gene uncertain. The CDR3 runs to 14 residues. Trimming pared 6 bases from V and 1 base from J, leaving 12 bases between. DNA for the CDR3: TGTGCCAGCAGGGTGTCGGGATCGAACACTGAAGCTTTCTTT. Its translation is CASRVSGSNTEAFF.

This clonotype was seen more than once but under ten times. V is TRBV5-6 and J is TRBJ2-3; tentative D call: TRBD1 (5 bases). V was trimmed by 3 bases and J by 5 bases, leaving 13 bases between them. Germline V gene lookup returns CDR1 SGHDT and CDR2 YYEEEE. This CDR3 spans 14 amino acids. CDR3 protein: CASSSFDSRDTQYF. The CDR3 bases are TGTGCCAGCAGCTCCTTCGACAGCCGAGATACGCAGTATTTT.

This clonotype was seen at least ten times. The rearrangement links TRBV7-6 to TRBJ2-3; TRBD2 is a possible D gene (6 bases). The CDR3 sequence is 16 residues long. CDR1 is SGHVS, CDR2 FNYEAQ, per germline. Trimming removed 4 bases at V and 3 bases at J, with 17 bases between. As DNA, the CDR3 is TGTGCCAGCAGCTCACGACTAGATAGAATGACAGATACGCAGTATTTT. It yields the protein CASSSRLDRMTDTQYF.

This clonotype was observed many times. The CDR3 here is CASSLGQEGGYTF. The CDR3 coding sequence is TGTGCCAGCAGCTTAGGACAGGAAGGGGGCTACACCTTC. The chain combines TRBV7-2 with TRBJ1-2; the D gene is possibly TRBD1 (6 bases). Per the germline V gene, CDR1 is SGHTA and CDR2 is FQGNSA. V dropped 1 base and J dropped 8 bases, with 11 bases sitting between them. The CDR3 is 13 amino acids.

This clonotype was picked up many times. This chain joins TRBV5-1 and TRBJ1-4; no clear D gene. Germline V gene data show CDR1 as SGHRS and CDR2 as YFSETQ. The ends were cut back, 0 bases at V and 6 bases at J, with 9 bases in the middle. The CDR3 runs 14 residues. For the CDR3, the DNA is TGCGCCAGCAGCTTGGGGGTCAGCTATGAAAAACTGTTTTTT. Encoded protein: CASSLGVSYEKLFF.

At least ten counts were recorded for this clonotype. The rearrangement uses TRBV30 and TRBJ1-1, with D possibly being TRBD1 (5 bases). Germline CDR1 is GTSNPN and CDR2 is SVGIG (reference sequence). The ends were cut back, 3 bases at V and 5 bases at J, with 10 bases in the middle. CDR3 length: 12 amino acids. The CDR3, as DNA: TGTGCCTGGAGGGAATCAGGGACTGAAGCTTTCTTT. Its translation: CAWRESGTEAFF.

This clonotype was observed many times. The chain is built from TRBV5-1 and TRBJ1-1; no clear D. The V gene lost 10 bases and the J gene lost 1 base, with 14 bases spanning the gap. From germline, CDR1 is SGHRS and CDR2 YFSETQ. The CDR3 length is 13 residues. CDR3 in DNA: TGCGCCGGCTCCAAGGGAGGGAACACTGAAGCTTTCTTT. Protein: CAGSKGGNTEAFF.

This clonotype was recorded at least ten times. The chain is built from TRBV7-9 and TRBJ2-6; a possible D gene is TRBD1 (5 bases). This CDR3 has 17 amino acids. In germline, CDR1 is SEHNR, CDR2 FQNEAQ (reference sequence). V lost 5 bases and J lost 0, with 14 bases in between. The CDR3 region has the DNA TGTGCCAGCAGCCAAGGGCAGGGCAGCTCTGGGGCCAACGTCCTGACTTTC. It encodes CASSQGQGSSGANVLTF.

This clonotype showed up many times. The chain recombines TRBV5-1 with TRBJ2-1; the D gene is possibly TRBD2 (5 bases). Germline CDR1 and CDR2: SGHRS and YFSETQ. V was shortened by 7 bases and J by 4 bases, with 18 bases between the two germline ends. The CDR3 is 15 amino acids. The CDR3 coding sequence is TGCGCCAGCGCTGCGCATCCCGGGGAATACAATGAGCAGTTCTTC. Its translation is CASAAHPGEYNEQFF.

This clonotype was counted at least ten times. The chain recombines TRBV2 with TRBJ1-4, with D perhaps matching TRBD1 (6 bases). The germline V and J ends were trimmed by 6 bases and 7 bases, with 15 bases remaining between them. The germline CDR1 and CDR2 sequences are SNHLY and FYNNEI. The CDR3 consists of 14 residues. The CDR3 sequence: CASSEQGPGEKLFF. The CDR3 nucleotides read TGTGCCAGCAGCGAGCAGGGGCCGGGTGAAAAACTGTTTTTT.

This clonotype was picked up many times. The chain combines TRBV20-1 with TRBJ2-1; the D gene is possibly TRBD2 (6 bases). Trimming took 0 bases from V and 1 from J, leaving 10 bases between them. The CDR3 loop spans 15 amino acids. Germline CDR1 and CDR2: DFQATT and SNEGSKA (reference sequence). The CDR3 DNA reads TGCAGTGCTAGAGATTTGGCGGGGTCCTACAATGAGCAGTTCTTC. Translating it yields CSARDLAGSYNEQFF.

This clonotype was detected ten times or more. The CDR3 loop is CAIKELLGYTF. In DNA, the CDR3 is TGTGCCATCAAGGAACTTCTTGGCTACACCTTC. This chain uses TRBV10-3 with TRBJ1-2; D unclear. V shed 7 bases and J shed 7 bases, with 10 bases lying between them. The germline V gene has CDR1 ENHRY and CDR2 SYGVKD. The CDR3 sequence is 11 residues long.

This clonotype was found many times. The rearrangement joins TRBV7-2 to TRBJ1-1; the match to TRBD1 covers 8 bases. J lost 10 bases, V lost 4 bases, and 5 bases had no gene match. This CDR3 comprises 12 residues. Germline CDR1 reads SGHTA; CDR2 reads FQGNSA. The CDR3 bases are TGTGCCAGCAGCTACGACACAGGGGGAGCTTTCTTT. Translating gives CASSYDTGGAFF.

This clonotype was counted many times. V is TRBV7-9 and J is TRBJ2-2, with 14 bases matching TRBD2. Germline assignment: CDR1 SEHNR and CDR2 FQNEAQ (reference sequence). V gave up 5 bases and J gave up 3 bases; unmatched junction bases: 2. The CDR3 contains 16 residues. In DNA form, the CDR3 reads TGTGCCAGCAGCCTGGGACTAGCGGGGGACACCGGGGAGCTGTTTTTT. Translation: CASSLGLAGDTGELFF.

This clonotype was counted ten times or more. The V gene is TRBV7-2, the J gene TRBJ2-5; D call uncertain. The CDR3 totals 12 residues. Germline V gene data show CDR1 as SGHTA and CDR2 as FQGNSA. V gave up 5 bases and J gave up 2 bases, with 6 bases separating them. The CDR3 protein is CASSLLQETQYF. As DNA, the CDR3 is TGTGCCAGCAGCCTTTTACAAGAGACCCAGTACTTC.

This clonotype was seen repeatedly, ten times or more. The CDR3 DNA reads TGTGCCAGCAGCTTCCGGCGAAACACCGGGGAGCTGTTTTTT. Its protein is CASSFRRNTGELFF. The rearrangement joins TRBV7-2 to TRBJ2-2; D remains unclear. The V and J ends lost 3 bases and 2 bases respectively, with 7 bases between them. The CDR3 covers 14 residues. Germline CDR1 reads SGHTA; CDR2 reads FQGNSA.

In its sample, this clonotype was seen many times. The chain couples TRBV28 to TRBJ2-1; 11 nucleotides agree with TRBD2. Germline V gene data show CDR1 as MDHEN and CDR2 as SYDVKM. The CDR3 length is 17 residues. The J segment lost 7 bases and the V segment lost 2 bases, leaving 10 bases of the junction unmatched. The CDR3 coding sequence is TGTGCCAGCAGTTTACTCCGGGGGACTAGCGGACGGAATGAGCAGTTCTTC. This translates into CASSLLRGTSGRNEQFF.

This clonotype was found many times. The chain is built from TRBV7-9 and TRBJ2-3; D remains ambiguous. This CDR3 is 11 amino acids long. Germline V gives CDR1 SEHNR, CDR2 FQNEAQ (reference sequence). V was cut by 3 bases and J by 5 bases, with 3 bases left in between. The CDR3: CASSLKDTQYF. CDR3 sequence (DNA): TGTGCCAGCAGCTTGAAAGATACGCAGTATTTT. The full variable domain, rest sourced from reference TRBV7-9 and TRBJ2-3, is DTGVSQNPRHKITKRGQNVTFRCDPISEHNRLYWYRQTLGQGPEFLTYFQNEAQLEKSRLLSDRFSAERPKGSFSTLEIQRTEQGDSAMYLCASSLKDTQYFGPGTRLTVL.

At least ten counts were recorded for this clonotype. J is TRBJ1-6 and V is TRBV20-1; D is ambiguous. Trimming took 6 bases from V and 7 from J, leaving 10 bases between them. The CDR3 consists of 12 residues. Germline lookup yields CDR1 DFQATT and CDR2 SNEGSKA (reference sequence). The CDR3 bases are TGCAGTGCCCCGAGGGCGAATTCACCCCTCCACTTT. As protein: CSAPRANSPLHF.

This clonotype was seen ten or more times. The CDR3 sequence is CASSPSPEDEQFF. CDR3 bases: TGTGCCAGCAGCCCGAGCCCGGAGGATGAGCAGTTCTTC. The chain joins TRBV7-3 to TRBJ2-1; D possibly corresponds to TRBD2 (5 bases). Germline V gene data show CDR1 as SGHTA and CDR2 as FQGTGA. The germline V and J ends were trimmed by 5 bases and 8 bases, with 13 bases remaining between them. The CDR3 is 13 residues long.

This clonotype has ten or more counts. The chain combines TRBV15 with TRBJ2-2; D gene ambiguous. CDR1 LNHNV and CDR2 YYDKDF come from the germline V gene (reference sequence). This CDR3 contains 14 residues. The V end lost 9 bases, the J end lost 6 bases, and 17 bases lay between the germline ends. The CDR3 region is CATQKDKGSGELFF. CDR3 nucleotides: TGTGCCACTCAAAAAGACAAGGGATCCGGGGAGCTGTTTTTT. The full variable domain, rest sourced from reference TRBV15 and TRBJ2-2, is DAMVIQNPRYQVTQFGKPVTLSCSQTLNHNVMYWYQQKSSQAPKLLFHYYDKDFNNEADTPDNFQSRRPNTSFCFLDIRSPGLGDTAMYLCATQKDKGSGELFFGEGSRLTVL.

This clonotype was seen repeatedly, ten times or more. This sequence joins TRBV10-3 and TRBJ1-1; 10 bases match TRBD1. The junction had 3 bases not matched to a gene; V was cut back by 4 bases and J by 7 bases. The CDR3 is 13 amino acids. CDR1 is ENHRY, CDR2 SYGVKD, per germline. CDR3 bases: TGTGCCATCAGTGGGACAGGGGGAGGTGAAGCTTTCTTT. The encoded protein is CAISGTGGGEAFF.

This clonotype was observed many times. V is TRBV2 and J is TRBJ1-1; possible D gene TRBD1, 6 bases. Germline CDR1 and CDR2: SNHLY and FYNNEI. The CDR3 contains 15 residues. Trimming left V 6 bases short and J 2 bases short, with 16 bases between. The CDR3 sequence: CASSHYGQTNTEAFF. CDR3 nucleotides: TGTGCCAGCAGCCATTATGGACAGACTAACACTGAAGCTTTCTTT.

This clonotype has ten or more counts. J is TRBJ1-3 and V is TRBV5-6; no definite D call. CDR3 length: 17 residues. V lost 3 bases and J lost 3, with 19 bases in between. Germline V gene lookup returns CDR1 SGHDT and CDR2 YYEEEE. The CDR3 DNA is TGTGCCAGCAGCTCAACCGTTCTAACGAGGCATGGAAACACCATATATTTT. Translated: CASSSTVLTRHGNTIYF.

This clonotype was counted ten times or more. The CDR3 ends on some other residue instead of the conserved phenylalanine or tryptophan, so this is likely a read error. The DNA is left out, because the CDR3 cannot be placed on it with certainty; the CDR3 is given as TCRdb lists it. This sequence joins TRBV5-5 and TRBJ1-4. Germline V gene lookup returns CDR1 SGHKS and CDR2 YYEKEE (reference sequence). The CDR3 length equals 10 residues, ends included. The CDR3: CASRRYKGRI.

This clonotype was recorded at least ten times. The chain joins TRBV10-3 to TRBJ2-3; 7 bases align to TRBD2. V trimming: 3 bases; J trimming: 6 bases; junction bases outside the gene matches: 3. Germline lookup yields CDR1 ENHRY and CDR2 SYGVKD. The CDR3 has 13 amino acids. CDR3 sequence: CAISEKGGDTQYF. The CDR3 bases are TGTGCCATCAGTGAAAAGGGAGGGGATACGCAGTATTTT.

The sample holds many counts of this clonotype. The chain combines TRBV10-3 with TRBJ1-2; possibly TRBD1 for D (6 bases). The CDR3 runs 15 residues. The ends were cut back, 2 bases at V and 5 bases at J, with 15 bases in the middle. Germline loops: CDR1 ENHRY, CDR2 SYGVKD. The CDR3 sequence: CAISEPSGGSYGYTF. In DNA, the CDR3 is TGTGCCATCAGTGAGCCGTCGGGGGGCTCATATGGCTACACCTTC.

This clonotype came up many times. The chain recombines TRBV18 with TRBJ2-7; D tentatively reads TRBD1 or TRBD2 (5 bases each). The V and J ends lost 3 bases and 4 bases respectively, with 13 bases between them. There are 14 residues in the CDR3. Germline-derived CDR1 and CDR2 are KGHSH and LQKENI. CDR3 in DNA: TGTGCCAGCTCACCGCTAGGGACGTCATACGAGCAGTACGTC. Translating gives CASSPLGTSYEQYV.

In its sample, this clonotype was seen many times. V gene TRBV20-1 combines with J gene TRBJ2-1; TRBD2 is a possible D gene (5 bases). The CDR3 contains 13 residues. The ends were cut back, 1 base at V and 7 bases at J, with 11 bases in the middle. Germline V gene sequence: CDR1 DFQATT, CDR2 SNEGSKA (reference sequence). CDR3 residues: CSARGVGGNEQFF. The CDR3 DNA reads TGCAGTGCTAGAGGGGTCGGAGGAAATGAGCAGTTCTTC.

This clonotype has ten or more counts. CDR3 loop: CASSYQGYTEAFF. CDR3 DNA: TGTGCCAGCTCATATCAGGGATACACTGAAGCTTTCTTT. The chain links TRBV18 to TRBJ1-1, with a possible D match to TRBD1 (5 bases). The germline CDR1 and CDR2 sequences are KGHSH and LQKENI. This CDR3 spans 13 amino acids. Trimming removed 5 bases at V and 3 bases at J, with 10 bases between.